This TCR beta chain was sequenced for a study of cytomegalovirus exposure and HLA in healthy donors. This clone was observed a few times. What it binds is unknown. The ends were cut back, 5 bases at V and 1 base at J, with 6 bases in the middle. Looked up from germline, CDR1 is SNHLY and CDR2 is FYNNEI. The CDR3 is 12 residues long. Study-wide findings and caveats: Per a prior analysis, the majority of TCR beta V segments were productive roughly 90% or roughly 30% of the time. A later analysis showed that HLA-associated TCR beta chains had undergone more clonal expansion than equally common others. Through in vitro validation, a few CMV-associated chains were shown to be specific for CMV antigens. A classifier reportedly called cytomegalovirus status with high sensitivity and specificity.

PCR used 60 Vbeta primers and 13 Jbeta primers. The table came from immunoSEQ multiplex PCR; TCRdb's copy has only in-frame clones and leaves some out. The sample lists roughly 110,000 clones, about 81% occurring once. Material for sequencing was PBMCs. The clonotype originates from a young man in good health and CMV-seropositive. This chain joins TRBV2 and TRBJ2-7; D is uncertain. Written as DNA, the CDR3 is TGTGCCAGCAGTCGAGCTTCCTACGAGCAGTACTTC. Translated, it gives CASSRASYEQYF.